This T cell receptor beta chain was sequenced during a study of blood T cells in healthy people across ages. Combining a sample-barcoded 5' primer with a J-beta primer mix, a second PCR ran for 7 to 11 cycles. TCRdb used MiXCR to reprocess the 5' RACE reads, holding one entry per CDR3 protein. The sample gives hundreds of thousands of distinct CDR3 sequences, roughly 50% of which show up once; around 24% is in the top ten. Germline V gives CDR1 DFQATT, CDR2 SNEGSKA (reference sequence). The CDR3 length is 11 residues. This clonotype was recorded a few times. Sequencing was done on a sample of blood. This sequence originates from a middle-aged man in good health. The V and J genes are TRBV20-1 and TRBJ2-7; possibly TRBD2 for D (7 bases). CDR3: CRASGTKQMYF. CDR3 DNA: TGCAGGGCCAGCGGGACAAAGCAGATGTACTTC.